This TCR beta chain was sequenced for a study of T cell responses to AZD1222 COVID-19 vaccine. General study findings and limits: Donors were chiefly white British, with a greater number of females, and clonal diversity was perhaps underestimated.

CDR1 and CDR2 from the germline V gene are WSHSY and SAAADI. This CDR3 is built from 16 residues. The V gene end was trimmed by 0 bases and the J gene end by 6 bases; junction bases not matched to a gene: 5. TCRdb keeps only in-frame clones here, not all; method: immunoSEQ multiplex PCR. The sample has around 120,000 clones; around nine tenths are singletons. This clone turned up a few times. The antigen is not known. The sample in question was peripheral blood, obtained on day 0 of AZD1222 vaccination. The rearrangement links TRBV10-2 to TRBJ2-4; TRBD2 aligns across 10 bases. This receptor was obtained from an adult in good health. The CDR3 reads CASSESPSGSGNIQYF. For the CDR3, the DNA is TGCGCCAGCAGTGAGTCGCCTAGCGGGAGTGGAAACATTCAGTACTTC.